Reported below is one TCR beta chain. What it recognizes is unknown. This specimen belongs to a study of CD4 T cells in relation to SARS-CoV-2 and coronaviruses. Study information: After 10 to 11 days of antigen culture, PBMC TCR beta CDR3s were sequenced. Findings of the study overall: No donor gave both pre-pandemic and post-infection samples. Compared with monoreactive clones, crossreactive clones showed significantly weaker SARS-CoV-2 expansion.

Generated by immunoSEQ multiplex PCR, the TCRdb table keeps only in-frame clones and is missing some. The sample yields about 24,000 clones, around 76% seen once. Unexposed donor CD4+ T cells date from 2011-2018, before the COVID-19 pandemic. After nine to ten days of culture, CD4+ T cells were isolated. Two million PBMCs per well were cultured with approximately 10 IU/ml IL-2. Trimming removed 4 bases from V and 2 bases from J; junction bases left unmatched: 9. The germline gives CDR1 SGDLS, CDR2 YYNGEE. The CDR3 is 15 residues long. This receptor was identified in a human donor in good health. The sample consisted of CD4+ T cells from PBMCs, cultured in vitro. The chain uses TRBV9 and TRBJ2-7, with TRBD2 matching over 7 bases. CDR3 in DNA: TGTGCCAGCAGCCCCCCCAGCGGGACGGCCTACGAGCAGTACTTC. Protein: CASSPPSGTAYEQYF. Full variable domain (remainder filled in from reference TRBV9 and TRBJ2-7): DSGVTQTPKHLITATGQRVTLRCSPRSGDLSVYWYQQSLDQGLQFLIQYYNGEERAKGNILERFSAQQFPDLHSELNLSSLELGDSALYFCASSPPSGTAYEQYFGPGTRLTVT.